Sequencing of this T cell receptor (beta chain) was carried out in a study of regulatory T cells in long-lasting Graves disease. Between the trimmed V and J ends, which lost 6 bases and 2 bases, there was a span of 10 bases. Germline V gives CDR1 MDHEN, CDR2 SYDVKM. CDR3 length equals 13 residues. Arm-PCR of CDR3 regions and iRepertoire HTBI primers were the basis on which TCR beta libraries were built. TCRdb fed the multiplex PCR reads into MiXCR, producing one record per CDR3 protein. Seen here are 600,000 to 800,000 distinct CDR3 sequences, 30% observed once, and the top ten hold under 50%. This clonotype showed up many times. Its antigen is not known. Study-wide results and limits: TCR diversity was lower in persistent than newly diagnosed Graves' disease.

Time point given: persistent/refractory GD, antithyroid drugs over 5 years with positive TRAb. Generation of the TCR library employed RNA extracted from PBMCs. The TCR comes from a female donor with Graves disease. The sample here was peripheral blood mononuclear cells (PBMCs), taken when the disease was refractory, from a patient treated with antithyroid drugs. The genes are TRBV28 and TRBJ1-2, with a weak D call TRBD1 (5 bases). In nucleotides, the CDR3 is TGTGCCAGCAGACTTACAGGAAACTATGGCTACACCTTC. Translation: CASRLTGNYGYTF.